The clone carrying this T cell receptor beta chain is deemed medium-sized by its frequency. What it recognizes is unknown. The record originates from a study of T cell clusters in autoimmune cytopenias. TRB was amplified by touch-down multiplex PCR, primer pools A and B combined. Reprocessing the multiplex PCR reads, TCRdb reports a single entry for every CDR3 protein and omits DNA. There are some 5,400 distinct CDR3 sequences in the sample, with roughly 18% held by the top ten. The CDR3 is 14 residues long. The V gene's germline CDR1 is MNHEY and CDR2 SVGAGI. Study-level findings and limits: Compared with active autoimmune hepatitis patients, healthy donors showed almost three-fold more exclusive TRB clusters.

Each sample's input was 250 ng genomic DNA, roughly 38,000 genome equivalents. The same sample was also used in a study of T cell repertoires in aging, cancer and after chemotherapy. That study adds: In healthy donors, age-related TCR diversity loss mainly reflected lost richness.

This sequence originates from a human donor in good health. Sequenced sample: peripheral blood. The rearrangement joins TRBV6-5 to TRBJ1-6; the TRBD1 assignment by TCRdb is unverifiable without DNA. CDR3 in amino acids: CASSQRQGVSPLHF.